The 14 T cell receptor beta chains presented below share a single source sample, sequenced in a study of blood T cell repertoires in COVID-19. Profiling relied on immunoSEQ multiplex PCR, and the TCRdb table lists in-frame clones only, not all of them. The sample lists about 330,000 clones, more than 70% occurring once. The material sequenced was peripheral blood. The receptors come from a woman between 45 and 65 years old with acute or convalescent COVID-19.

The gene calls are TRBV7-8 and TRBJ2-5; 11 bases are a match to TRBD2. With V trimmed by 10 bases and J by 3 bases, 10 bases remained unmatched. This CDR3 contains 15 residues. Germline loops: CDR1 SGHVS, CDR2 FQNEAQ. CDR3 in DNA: TGTGCCATTTCTCCGGGGACTAGCGGTGAAGAGACCCAGTACTTC. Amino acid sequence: CAISPGTSGEETQYF.

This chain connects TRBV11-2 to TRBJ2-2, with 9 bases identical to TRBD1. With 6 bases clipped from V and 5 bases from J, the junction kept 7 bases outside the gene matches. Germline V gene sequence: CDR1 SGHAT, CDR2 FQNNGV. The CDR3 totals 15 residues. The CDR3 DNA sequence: TGTGCCAGCAGGTCGACAGGGGGAGGGACCGGGGAGCTGTTTTTT. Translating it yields CASRSTGGGTGELFF.

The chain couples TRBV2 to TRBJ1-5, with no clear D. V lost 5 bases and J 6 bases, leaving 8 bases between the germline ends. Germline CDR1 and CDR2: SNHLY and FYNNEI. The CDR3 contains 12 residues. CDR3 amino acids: CASSFSGQPQHF. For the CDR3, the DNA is TGTGCCAGCAGTTTCTCCGGTCAGCCCCAGCATTTT.

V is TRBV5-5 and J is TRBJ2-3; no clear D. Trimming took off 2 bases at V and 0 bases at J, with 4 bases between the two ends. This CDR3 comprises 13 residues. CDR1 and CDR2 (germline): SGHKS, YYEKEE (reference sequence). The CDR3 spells CASSFISTDTQYF. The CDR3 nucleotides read TGTGCCAGCAGCTTTATTAGCACAGATACGCAGTATTTT.

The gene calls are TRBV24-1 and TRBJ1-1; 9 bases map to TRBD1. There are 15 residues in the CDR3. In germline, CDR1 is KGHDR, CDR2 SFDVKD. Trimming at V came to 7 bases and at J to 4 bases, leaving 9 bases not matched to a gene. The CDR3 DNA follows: TGTGCCACCAGCCCCGGGGACAGGGAGGCCACTGAAGCTTTCTTT. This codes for CATSPGDREATEAFF.

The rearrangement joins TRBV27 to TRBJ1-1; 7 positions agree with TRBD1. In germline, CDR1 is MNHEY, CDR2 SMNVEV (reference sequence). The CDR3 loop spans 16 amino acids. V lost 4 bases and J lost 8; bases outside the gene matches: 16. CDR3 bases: TGTGCCAGCAGTTCACCCGCAGGGACAGCTAGGGGAGAAGCTTTCTTT. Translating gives CASSSPAGTARGEAFF.

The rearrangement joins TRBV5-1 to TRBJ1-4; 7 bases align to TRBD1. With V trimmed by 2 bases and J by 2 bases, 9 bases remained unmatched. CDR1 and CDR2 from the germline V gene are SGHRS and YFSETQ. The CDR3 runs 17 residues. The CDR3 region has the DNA TGCGCCAGCAGCTTCCCACCGACAGGGTCGACTAATGAAAAACTGTTTTTT. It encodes CASSFPPTGSTNEKLFF.

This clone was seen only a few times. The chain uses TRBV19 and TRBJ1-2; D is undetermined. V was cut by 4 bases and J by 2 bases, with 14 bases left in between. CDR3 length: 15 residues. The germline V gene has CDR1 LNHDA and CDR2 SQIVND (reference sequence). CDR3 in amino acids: CASSRQHHANYGYTF. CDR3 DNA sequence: TGTGCCAGTAGTAGGCAACACCATGCAAACTATGGCTACACCTTC. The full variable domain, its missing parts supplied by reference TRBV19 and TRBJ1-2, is DGGITQSPKYLFRKEGQNVTLSCEQNLNHDAMYWYRQDPGQGLRLIYYSQIVNDFQKGDIAEGYSVSREKKESFPLTVTSAQKNPTAFYLCASSRQHHANYGYTFGSGTRLTVV.

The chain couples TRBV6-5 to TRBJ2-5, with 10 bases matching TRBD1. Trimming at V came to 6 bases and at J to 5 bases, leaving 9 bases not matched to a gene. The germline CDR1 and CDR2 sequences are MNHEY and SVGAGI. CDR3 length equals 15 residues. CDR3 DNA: TGTGCCAGCAGAGGTACCGGGACAGGGGACGAGACCCAGTACTTC. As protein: CASRGTGTGDETQYF.

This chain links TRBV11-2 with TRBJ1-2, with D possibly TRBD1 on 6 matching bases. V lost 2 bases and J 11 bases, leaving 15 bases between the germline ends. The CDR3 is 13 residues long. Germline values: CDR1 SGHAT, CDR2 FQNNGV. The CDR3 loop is CASSLSNRVGYTF. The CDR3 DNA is TGTGCCAGCAGCTTAAGTAACAGGGTGGGGTACACCTTC.

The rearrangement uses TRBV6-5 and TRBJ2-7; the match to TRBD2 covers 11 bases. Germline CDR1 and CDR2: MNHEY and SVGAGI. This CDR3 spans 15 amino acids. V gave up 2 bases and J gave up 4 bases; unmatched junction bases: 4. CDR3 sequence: CASSYASGGRYEQYV. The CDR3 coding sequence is TGTGCCAGCAGTTACGCTAGCGGGGGGCGGTACGAGCAGTACGTC.

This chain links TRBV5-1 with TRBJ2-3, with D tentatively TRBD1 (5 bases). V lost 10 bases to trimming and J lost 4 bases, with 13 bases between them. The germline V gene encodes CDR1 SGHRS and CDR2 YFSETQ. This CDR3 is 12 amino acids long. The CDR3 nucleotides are TGCGCCTCCCTGGGGCAATCAGATACGCAGTATTTT. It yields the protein CASLGQSDTQYF. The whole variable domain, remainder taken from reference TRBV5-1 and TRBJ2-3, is KAGVTQTPRYLIKTRGQQVTLSCSPISGHRSVSWYQQTPGQGLQFLFEYFSETQRNKGNFPGRFSGRQFSNSRSEMNVSTLELGDSALYLCASLGQSDTQYFGPGTRLTVL.

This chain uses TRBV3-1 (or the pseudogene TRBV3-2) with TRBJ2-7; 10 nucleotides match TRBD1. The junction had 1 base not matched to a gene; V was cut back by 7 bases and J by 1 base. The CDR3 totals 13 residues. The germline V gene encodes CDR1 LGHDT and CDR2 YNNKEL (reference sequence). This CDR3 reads CASTGQGSYEQYF. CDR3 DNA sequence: TGTGCCAGCACGGGACAGGGGTCCTACGAGCAGTACTTC.

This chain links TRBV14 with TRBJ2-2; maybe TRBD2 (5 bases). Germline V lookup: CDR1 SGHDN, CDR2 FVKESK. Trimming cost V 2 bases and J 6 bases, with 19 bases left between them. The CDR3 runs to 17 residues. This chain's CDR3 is CASSQTLTADMAGELFF. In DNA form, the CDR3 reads TGTGCCAGCAGCCAAACTTTAACAGCGGATATGGCCGGGGAGCTGTTTTTT.